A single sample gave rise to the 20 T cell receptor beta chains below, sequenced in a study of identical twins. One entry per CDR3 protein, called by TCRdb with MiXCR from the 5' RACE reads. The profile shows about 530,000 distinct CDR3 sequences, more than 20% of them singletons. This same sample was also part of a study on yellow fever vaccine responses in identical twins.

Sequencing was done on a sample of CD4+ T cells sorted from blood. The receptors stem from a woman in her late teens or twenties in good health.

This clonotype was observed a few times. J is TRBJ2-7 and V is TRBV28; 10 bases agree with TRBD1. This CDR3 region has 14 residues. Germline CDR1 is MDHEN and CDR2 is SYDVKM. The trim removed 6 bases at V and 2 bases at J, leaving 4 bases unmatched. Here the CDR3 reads CASRPGQGTYEQYV. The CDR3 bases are TGTGCCAGCAGGCCGGGACAGGGGACCTACGAGCAGTACGTC.

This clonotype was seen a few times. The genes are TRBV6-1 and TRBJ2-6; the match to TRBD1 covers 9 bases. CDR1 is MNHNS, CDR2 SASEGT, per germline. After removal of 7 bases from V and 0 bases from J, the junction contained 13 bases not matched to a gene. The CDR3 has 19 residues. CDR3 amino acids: CASTINPGQGISGANVLTF. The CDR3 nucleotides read TGTGCCAGCACCATTAATCCGGGACAGGGAATCTCTGGGGCCAACGTCCTGACTTTC.

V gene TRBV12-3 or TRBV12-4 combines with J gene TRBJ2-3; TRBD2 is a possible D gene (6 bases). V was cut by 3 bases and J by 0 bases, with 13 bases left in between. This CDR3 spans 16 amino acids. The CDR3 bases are TGTGCCAGCAGTTTTCCTCGGGGGACGAGCACAGATACGCAGTATTTT. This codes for CASSFPRGTSTDTQYF.

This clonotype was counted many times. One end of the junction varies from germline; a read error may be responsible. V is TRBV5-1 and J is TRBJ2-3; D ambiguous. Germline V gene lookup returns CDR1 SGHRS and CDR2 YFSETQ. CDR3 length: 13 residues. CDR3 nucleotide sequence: TGTGCCAGCAGTTTGGGCACCACAGATACGCAGTATTTT. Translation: CASSLGTTDTQYF.

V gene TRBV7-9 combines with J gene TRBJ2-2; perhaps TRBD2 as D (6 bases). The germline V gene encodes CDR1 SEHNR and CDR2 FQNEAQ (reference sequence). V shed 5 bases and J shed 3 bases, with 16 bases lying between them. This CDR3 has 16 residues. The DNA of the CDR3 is TGTGCCAGCAGCCCGCTGACTAGGGCGTACACCGGGGAGCTGTTTTTT. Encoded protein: CASSPLTRAYTGELFF.

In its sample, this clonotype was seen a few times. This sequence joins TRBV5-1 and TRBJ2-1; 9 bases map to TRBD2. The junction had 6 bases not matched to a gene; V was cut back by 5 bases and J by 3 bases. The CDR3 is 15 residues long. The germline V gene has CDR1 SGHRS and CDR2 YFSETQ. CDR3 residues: CASRVGAGGYNEQFF. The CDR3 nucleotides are TGCGCCAGCAGGGTAGGAGCGGGGGGCTACAATGAGCAGTTCTTC.

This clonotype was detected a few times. The CDR3 DNA reads as TGCGCCAGCAGCTTGGGCCCCATGGGGGCATACGAGCAGTACGTC. Translation gives CASSLGPMGAYEQYV. This chain connects TRBV5-1 to TRBJ2-7, with D perhaps TRBD1 (6 bases). V was trimmed by 0 bases and J by 4 bases, leaving 14 bases between them. The V gene's germline CDR1 is SGHRS and CDR2 YFSETQ. The CDR3 contains 15 residues.

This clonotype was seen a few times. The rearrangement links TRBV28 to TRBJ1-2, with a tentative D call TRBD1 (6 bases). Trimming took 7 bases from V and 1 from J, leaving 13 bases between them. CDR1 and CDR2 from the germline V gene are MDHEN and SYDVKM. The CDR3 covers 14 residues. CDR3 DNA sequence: TGTGCCAGCAATCCACAGGGATTTAACTATGGCTACACCTTC. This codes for CASNPQGFNYGYTF.

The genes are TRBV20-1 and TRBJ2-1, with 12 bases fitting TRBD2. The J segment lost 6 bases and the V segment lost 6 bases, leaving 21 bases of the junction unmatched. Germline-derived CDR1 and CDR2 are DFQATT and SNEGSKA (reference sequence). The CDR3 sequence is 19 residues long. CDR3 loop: CSAQRVESGLAGLFNEQFF. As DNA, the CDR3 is TGCAGTGCCCAGAGGGTAGAGTCAGGACTAGCGGGATTGTTCAATGAGCAGTTCTTC.

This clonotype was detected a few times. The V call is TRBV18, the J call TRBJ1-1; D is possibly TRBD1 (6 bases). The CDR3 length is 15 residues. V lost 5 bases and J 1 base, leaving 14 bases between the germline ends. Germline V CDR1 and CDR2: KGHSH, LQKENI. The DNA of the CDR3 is TGTGCCAGCTCATCCCAGGGGACCCGGAACACTGAAGCTTTCTTT. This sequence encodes CASSSQGTRNTEAFF.

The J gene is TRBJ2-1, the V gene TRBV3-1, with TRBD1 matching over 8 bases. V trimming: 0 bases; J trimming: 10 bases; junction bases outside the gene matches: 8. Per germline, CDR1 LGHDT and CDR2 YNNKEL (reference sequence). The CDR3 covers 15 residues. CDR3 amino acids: CASSQEPDRVREQFF. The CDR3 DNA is TGTGCCAGCAGCCAAGAGCCGGACAGGGTACGCGAGCAGTTCTTC.

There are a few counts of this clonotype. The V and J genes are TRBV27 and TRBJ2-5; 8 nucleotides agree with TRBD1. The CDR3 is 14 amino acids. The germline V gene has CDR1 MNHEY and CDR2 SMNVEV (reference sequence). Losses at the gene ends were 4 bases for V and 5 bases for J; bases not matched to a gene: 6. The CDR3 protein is CASSSQGAGETQYF. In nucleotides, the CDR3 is TGTGCCAGCAGTTCTCAGGGGGCGGGGGAGACCCAGTACTTC.

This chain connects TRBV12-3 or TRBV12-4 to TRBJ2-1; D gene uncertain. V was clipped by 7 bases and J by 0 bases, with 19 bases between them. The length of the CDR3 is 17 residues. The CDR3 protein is CASTTATGRRSYNEQFF. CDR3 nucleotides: TGTGCCAGCACCACTGCGACCGGCCGACGCTCCTACAATGAGCAGTTCTTC.

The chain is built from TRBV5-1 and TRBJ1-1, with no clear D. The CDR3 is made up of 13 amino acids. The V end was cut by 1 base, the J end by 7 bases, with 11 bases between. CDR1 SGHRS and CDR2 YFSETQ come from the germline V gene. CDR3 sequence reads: CASSLIGPSEAFF. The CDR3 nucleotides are TGCGCCAGCAGCTTGATTGGACCCAGTGAAGCTTTCTTT.

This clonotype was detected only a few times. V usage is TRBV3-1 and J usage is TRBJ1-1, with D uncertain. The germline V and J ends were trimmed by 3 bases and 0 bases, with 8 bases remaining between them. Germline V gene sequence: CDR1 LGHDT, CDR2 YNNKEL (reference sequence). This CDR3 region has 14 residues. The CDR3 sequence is CASSQRALNTEAFF. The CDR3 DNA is TGTGCCAGCAGCCAGAGGGCTTTGAACACTGAAGCTTTCTTT. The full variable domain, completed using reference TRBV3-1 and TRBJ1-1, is DTAVSQTPKYLVTQMGNDKSIKCEQNLGHDTMYWYKQDSKKFLKIMFSYNNKELIINETVPNRFSPKSPDKAHLNLHINSLELGDSAVYFCASSQRALNTEAFFGQGTRLTVV.

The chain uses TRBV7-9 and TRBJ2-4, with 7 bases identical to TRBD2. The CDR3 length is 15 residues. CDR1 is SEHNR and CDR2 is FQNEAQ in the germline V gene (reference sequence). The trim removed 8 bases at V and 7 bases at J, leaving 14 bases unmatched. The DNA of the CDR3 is TGTGCCAGCCGCCGCCCCGGGGCGGGGGAGAACATTCAGTACTTC. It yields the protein CASRRPGAGENIQYF.

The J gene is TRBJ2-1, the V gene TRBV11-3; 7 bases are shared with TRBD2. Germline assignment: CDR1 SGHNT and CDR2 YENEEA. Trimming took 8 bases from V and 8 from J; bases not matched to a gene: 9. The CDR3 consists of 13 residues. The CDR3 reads CASSAGRGDEQFF. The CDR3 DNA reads TGTGCCAGCTCCGCGGGGAGGGGCGATGAGCAGTTCTTC.

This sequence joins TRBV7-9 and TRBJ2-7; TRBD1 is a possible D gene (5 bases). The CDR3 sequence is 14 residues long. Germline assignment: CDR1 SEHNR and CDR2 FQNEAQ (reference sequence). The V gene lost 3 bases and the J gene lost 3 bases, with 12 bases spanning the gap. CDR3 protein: CASSFKGQGYEQYF. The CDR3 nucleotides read TGTGCCAGCAGCTTTAAGGGCCAGGGCTACGAGCAGTACTTC.

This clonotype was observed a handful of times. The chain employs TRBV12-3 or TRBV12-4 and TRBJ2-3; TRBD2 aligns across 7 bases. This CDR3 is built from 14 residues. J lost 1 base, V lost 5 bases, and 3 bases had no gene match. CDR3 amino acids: CASSRTRRTDTQYF. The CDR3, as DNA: TGTGCCAGCAGTCGGACTAGGCGCACAGATACGCAGTATTTT.

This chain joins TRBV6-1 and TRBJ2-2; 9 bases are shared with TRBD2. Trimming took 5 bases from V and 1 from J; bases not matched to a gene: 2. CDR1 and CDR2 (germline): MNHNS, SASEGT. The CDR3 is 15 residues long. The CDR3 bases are TGTGCCAGCAGTATTAGCGGGGGGAACACCGGGGAGCTGTTTTTT. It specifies CASSISGGNTGELFF.